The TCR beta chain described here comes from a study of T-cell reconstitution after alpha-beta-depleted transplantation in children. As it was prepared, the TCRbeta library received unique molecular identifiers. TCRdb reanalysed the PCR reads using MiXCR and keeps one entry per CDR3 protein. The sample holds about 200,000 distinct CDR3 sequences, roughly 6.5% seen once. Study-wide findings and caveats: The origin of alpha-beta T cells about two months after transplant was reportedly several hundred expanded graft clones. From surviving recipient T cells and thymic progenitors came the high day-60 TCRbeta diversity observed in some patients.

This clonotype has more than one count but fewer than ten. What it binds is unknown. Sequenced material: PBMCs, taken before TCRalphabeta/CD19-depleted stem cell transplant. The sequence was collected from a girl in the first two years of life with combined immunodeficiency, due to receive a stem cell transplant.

CDR3 DNA: TGTGCCAGCAGCCCAATAGAGCTCCACTCCTACAATGAGCAGTTCTTC. Translated: CASSPIELHSYNEQFF. The V gene is TRBV5-4, the J gene TRBJ2-1; D gene unclear. The CDR3 spans 16 residues. Between the trimmed V and J ends, which lost 4 bases and 0 bases, there was a span of 14 bases. Germline CDR1 is SGHNT and CDR2 is YYREEE (reference sequence). Full variable domain (remainder filled in from reference TRBV5-4 and TRBJ2-1): ETGVTQSPTHLIKTRGQQVTLRCSSQSGHNTVSWYQQALGQGPQFIFQYYREEENGRGNFPPRFSGLQFPNYSSELNVNALELDDSALYLCASSPIELHSYNEQFFGPGTRLTVL.